Listed here is a single T cell receptor (beta chain). Germline V CDR1 and CDR2: SEHNR, FQNEAQ (reference sequence). CDR3 size: 12 residues. These data come from a study of monozygotic twins with inflammatory bowel disease. TCRdb re-called the 5' RACE reads and shows each CDR3 protein once, DNA omitted. This table holds fewer than 550,000 distinct CDR3 sequences. This sequence was found in a human donor with ulcerative colitis or Crohn's disease, or a healthy co-twin of an affected twin (not recorded which). The rearrangement links TRBV7-9 to TRBJ1-6; TCRdb gives TRBD1 as the D gene, but with no DNA this cannot be confirmed. Specimen: blood. CDR3 protein: CASRGGNSPLHF. Filled out from reference TRBV7-9 and TRBJ1-6, the complete variable domain reads DTGVSQNPRHKITKRGQNVTFRCDPISEHNRLYWYRQTLGQGPEFLTYFQNEAQLEKSRLLSDRFSAERPKGSFSTLEIQRTEQGDSAMYLCASRGGNSPLHFGNGTRLTVT.